Shown below are 21 T cell receptor beta chains from a single sample sequenced in a study of blood T cell repertoires in COVID-19. TCRdb's table, derived via immunoSEQ multiplex PCR, lists solely in-frame clones and lacks some. The sample holds around 72,000 clones; around 87% are singletons and the top ten take 7% to 10%. The sequenced sample consisted of peripheral blood. These receptors were collected from a man over 45 with active COVID-19.

This clone was detected only once. The J gene is TRBJ2-1, the V gene TRBV21-1; TRBD1 was called by the table and not checked on the DNA. TRBV21-1 is a pseudogene. The CDR3 has 18 amino acids. Here the CDR3 reads CASSKGPPGHVSYNEQFF. CDR3 nucleotides: TGTGCCAGCAGCAAAGGACCACCTGGACATGTTTCCTACAATGAGCAGTTCTTC.

This clone was seen a single time. Other nucleotide sequences in the sample specify the same CDR3. The chain recombines TRBV2 with TRBJ1-2; D gene ambiguous. This CDR3 has 14 amino acids. V was cut by 1 base and J by 7 bases, with 13 bases left in between. Per germline, CDR1 SNHLY and CDR2 FYNNEI. CDR3 in DNA: TGTGCCAGCAGTGAAGGTGCTCTTGAGGGTGGCTACACCTTC. As protein: CASSEGALEGGYTF.

The gene calls are TRBV6-2 or TRBV6-3 and TRBJ1-1, with D hard to call. The CDR3 has 17 amino acids. Trimming cost V 0 bases and J 0 bases, with 14 bases left between them. Germline V gives CDR1 MNHEY, CDR2 SVGEGT. In nucleotides, the CDR3 is TGTGCCAGCAGTTACTCTATATTGGCAGCGATGAACACTGAAGCTTTCTTT. It encodes CASSYSILAAMNTEAFF.

Remarks on this clone: Germline is not matched at one junction end, which may reflect a read error. The rearrangement links TRBV12-3 or TRBV12-4 to TRBJ2-3, with 9 nucleotides matching TRBD1. The CDR3 runs 12 residues. DNA for the CDR3: TGTGCCAGCAGTTTAAAAGGGACAGGGACGAATTTT. Protein product: CASSLKGTGTNF.

The chain has TRBV4-2 and TRBJ1-5; D unresolved. Looked up from germline, CDR1 is LGHNA and CDR2 is YNFKEQ. The V gene lost 3 bases and the J gene lost 0 bases, with 9 bases spanning the gap. This CDR3 region has 15 residues. The CDR3 loop is CASSHYHDSNQPQHF. DNA of the CDR3: TGTGCCAGCAGCCACTATCATGATAGCAATCAGCCCCAGCATTTT.

The chain joins TRBV28 to TRBJ1-1, with a tentative D call TRBD1 (5 bases). Germline lookup yields CDR1 MDHEN and CDR2 SYDVKM. The V end was cut by 3 bases, the J end by 5 bases, with 13 bases between. The CDR3 length is 14 residues. The CDR3 nucleotides are TGTGCCAGCAGTTTTAGACGGGGGGGAACTGAAGCTTTCTTT. This encodes CASSFRRGGTEAFF.

This clone has just a few counts. This rearrangement joins TRBV7-2 to TRBJ1-6; 7 nucleotides agree with TRBD1. The ends lost 6 bases at V and 6 bases at J; junction bases unmatched: 5. Germline CDR1 is SGHTA and CDR2 is FQGNSA. This CDR3 has 14 residues. CDR3 in DNA: TGTGCCAGCAGTCGGGACAGCGGTAATTCACCCCTCCACTTT. It translates to CASSRDSGNSPLHF.

The chain couples TRBV4-2 to TRBJ2-1; TRBD2 aligns across 8 bases. There are 17 residues in the CDR3. The germline CDR1 and CDR2 sequences are LGHNA and YNFKEQ. V was clipped by 0 bases and J by 0 bases; unmatched bases: 4. CDR3 loop: CASSQDLAGYSYNEQFF. Here the CDR3 DNA reads TGTGCCAGCAGCCAAGATTTAGCGGGATACTCCTACAATGAGCAGTTCTTC.

This chain links TRBV7-2 with TRBJ1-1, with 9 bases that match TRBD1. V trimming: 7 bases; J trimming: 5 bases; junction bases outside the gene matches: 8. The CDR3 length is 14 residues. CDR1 is SGHTA, CDR2 FQGNSA, per germline. The CDR3 region is CASTLQGAITEAFF. CDR3 nucleotides: TGTGCCAGCACCCTACAGGGGGCAATTACTGAAGCTTTCTTT.

The genes are TRBV28 and TRBJ2-1; TRBD1 is a possible D gene (5 bases). The CDR3 is 17 amino acids. Trimming cost V 8 bases and J 2 bases, with 22 bases left between them. Germline V CDR1 and CDR2: MDHEN, SYDVKM. This CDR3 is CASRRGSRSLTYNEQFF. DNA of the CDR3: TGTGCCAGCCGTAGGGGCAGCCGATCTTTAACCTACAATGAGCAGTTCTTC.

The CDR3 sequence: CATEGRPSYNEQFF. As DNA, the CDR3 is TGTGCCACCGAAGGCAGGCCATCCTACAATGAGCAGTTCTTC. The rearrangement joins TRBV24-1 to TRBJ2-1; D gene uncertain. V gave up 9 bases and J gave up 1 base, with 12 bases separating them. The CDR3 runs 14 residues. In germline, CDR1 is KGHDR, CDR2 SFDVKD.

The rearrangement joins TRBV5-4 to TRBJ1-1; 9 nucleotides match TRBD1. The CDR3 has 16 residues. CDR1 and CDR2 (germline): SGHNT, YYREEE (reference sequence). V was pared by 4 bases and J by 1 base, with 8 bases of the junction left unmatched. The CDR3 sequence: CASSKTGGGQNTEAFF. As DNA, the CDR3 is TGTGCCAGCAGCAAGACAGGGGGAGGGCAGAACACTGAAGCTTTCTTT. Full variable domain (missing parts from reference TRBV5-4 and TRBJ1-1): ETGVTQSPTHLIKTRGQQVTLRCSSQSGHNTVSWYQQALGQGPQFIFQYYREEENGRGNFPPRFSGLQFPNYSSELNVNALELDDSALYLCASSKTGGGQNTEAFFGQGTRLTVV.

V gene TRBV7-2 combines with J gene TRBJ2-3; TRBD1 agrees at 8 bases. The CDR3 length is 15 residues. The germline V gene has CDR1 SGHTA and CDR2 FQGNSA. After removal of 3 bases from V and 6 bases from J, the junction contained 8 bases not matched to a gene. The CDR3 DNA follows: TGTGCCAGCAGCTTCGGGACAGGCGTTGGGGATACGCAGTATTTT. It is translated as CASSFGTGVGDTQYF.

This clone has just one count. The chain couples TRBV18 to TRBJ2-7, with TRBD1 matching over 9 bases. Germline V lookup: CDR1 KGHSH, CDR2 LQKENI. The CDR3 covers 15 residues. Unmatched junction bases numbered 12, after V lost 6 bases and J lost 6 bases. CDR3 residues: CASSLGQGELSEQYF. In nucleotides, the CDR3 is TGTGCCAGCTCGCTGGGACAGGGAGAACTCTCCGAGCAGTACTTC.

The CDR3 coding sequence is TGTGCCAGCAGTGTCCCGGGACAGGGGAGTCAGGAAAAACTGTTTTTT. Protein sequence: CASSVPGQGSQEKLFF. The chain has TRBV28 and TRBJ1-4; 10 bases map to TRBD1. The CDR3 is made up of 16 amino acids. Germline CDR1 is MDHEN and CDR2 is SYDVKM. V was clipped by 5 bases and J by 8 bases; unmatched bases: 11.

The table lists this clone with a count of one. The chain uses TRBV7-2 and TRBJ1-1; D gene ambiguous. Trimming took off 2 bases at V and 6 bases at J, with 10 bases between the two ends. Per the germline V gene, CDR1 is SGHTA and CDR2 is FQGNSA. CDR3 length: 13 residues. Here the CDR3 DNA reads TGTGCCAGCAGCTTAACGGGTCCGGCTGAAGCTTTCTTT. Protein product: CASSLTGPAEAFF.

This clone was seen a single time. V is TRBV27 and J is TRBJ2-5; 8 bases line up with TRBD1. J was trimmed by 4 bases and V by 9 bases; bases with no gene match: 7. The germline V gene encodes CDR1 MNHEY and CDR2 SMNVEV (reference sequence). The CDR3 covers 13 residues. In DNA, the CDR3 is TGTGCCAGTAGCAGGGGGCTCTTAGAGACCCAGTACTTC. Translation gives CASSRGLLETQYF.

V gene TRBV11-2 combines with J gene TRBJ2-7; maybe TRBD1 (7 bases). The V and J ends lost 5 bases and 2 bases respectively, with 16 bases between them. Germline V lookup: CDR1 SGHAT, CDR2 FQNNGV. The CDR3 contains 15 residues. The CDR3 loop reads CASSPGGTPPYEQYF. CDR3 sequence (DNA): TGTGCCAGCAGCCCAGGGGGGACTCCGCCCTACGAGCAGTACTTC.

This chain connects TRBV5-1 to TRBJ1-1; possibly TRBD1 for D (5 bases). Germline CDR1 SGHRS, CDR2 YFSETQ. This CDR3 spans 12 amino acids. The germline V and J ends were trimmed by 3 bases and 7 bases, with 10 bases remaining between them. Here the CDR3 DNA reads TGCGCCAGCAGCTGGATGGGGGGTGAAGCTTTCTTT. Translated: CASSWMGGEAFF.

The rearrangement joins TRBV5-1 to TRBJ1-2; 7 bases match TRBD1. The CDR3 consists of 14 residues. CDR1 is SGHRS, CDR2 YFSETQ, per germline. With V trimmed by 3 bases and J by 2 bases, 4 bases remained unmatched. CDR3 residues: CASSSPGQNYGYTF. For the CDR3, the DNA is TGCGCCAGCAGCTCCCCGGGACAGAACTATGGCTACACCTTC.

The V gene is TRBV5-4, the J gene TRBJ2-1, with 12 bases that match TRBD2. The CDR3 runs 15 residues. V lost 6 bases and J lost 5; bases outside the gene matches: 6. Looked up from germline, CDR1 is SGHNT and CDR2 is YYREEE (reference sequence). The CDR3 is CASTLAGGGDNEQFF. DNA for the CDR3: TGTGCCAGCACCCTAGCGGGAGGGGGGGACAATGAGCAGTTCTTC. The entire variable domain, with the rest obtained from reference TRBV5-4 and TRBJ2-1, is as follows: ETGVTQSPTHLIKTRGQQVTLRCSSQSGHNTVSWYQQALGQGPQFIFQYYREEENGRGNFPPRFSGLQFPNYSSELNVNALELDDSALYLCASTLAGGGDNEQFFGPGTRLTVL.